The clone carrying this T cell receptor (beta chain) was seen at least ten times. These data are taken from a study of early T cells in non-severe SARS-CoV-2 infection. This CDR3 is built from 18 residues. CDR1 is MRHNA and CDR2 is SNTAGT in the germline V gene. Trimming pared 5 bases from V and 0 bases from J, leaving 22 bases between. TCRdb re-derived calls from the 5' RACE reads in MiXCR, one entry per CDR3 protein. Counted here are approximately 58,000 distinct CDR3 sequences, approximately 12% occurring once; the ten biggest clones make up about 2.5%. This chain connects TRBV6-4 to TRBJ1-1; D is perhaps TRBD1 (5 bases). Sequencing was performed on whole blood, taken at baseline. This sequence was found in an adult who was a healthcare worker with PCR-confirmed SARS-CoV-2 infection or an uninfected control (not recorded which). The CDR3 DNA reads TGTGCCAGCAGTCCACGGGGGGGAAGCCTCTACATGAACACTGAAGCTTTCTTT. Amino acid sequence: CASSPRGGSLYMNTEAFF.